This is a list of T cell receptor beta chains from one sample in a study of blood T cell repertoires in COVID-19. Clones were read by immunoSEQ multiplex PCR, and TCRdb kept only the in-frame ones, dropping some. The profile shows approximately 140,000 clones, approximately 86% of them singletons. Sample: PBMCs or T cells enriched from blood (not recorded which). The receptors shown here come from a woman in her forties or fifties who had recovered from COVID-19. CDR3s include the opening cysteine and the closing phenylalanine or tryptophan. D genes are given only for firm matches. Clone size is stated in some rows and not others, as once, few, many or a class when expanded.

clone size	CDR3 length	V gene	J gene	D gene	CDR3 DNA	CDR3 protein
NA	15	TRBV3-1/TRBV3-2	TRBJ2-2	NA	TGTGCCAGCAACTCTAACACAGGGCAGGGCGGGGAGCTGTTTTTT	CASNSNTGQGGELFF
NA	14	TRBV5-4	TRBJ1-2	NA	TGTGCCAGCAGCTTGGCAGGCCAGGACTATGGCTACACCTTC	CASSLAGQDYGYTF
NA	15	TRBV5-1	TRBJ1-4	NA	TGCGCCAGCCGAGACCGACAGGCAACTAATGAAAAACTGTTTTTT	CASRDRQATNEKLFF
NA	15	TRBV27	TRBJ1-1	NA	TGTGCCAGCAGTGTAAAACAGGGTTTCTACACTGAAGCTTTCTTT	CASSVKQGFYTEAFF
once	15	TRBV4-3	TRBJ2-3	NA	TGCGCCAGCAGCCAAGGATGGCTTTCCACAGATACGCAGTATTTT	CASSQGWLSTDTQYF
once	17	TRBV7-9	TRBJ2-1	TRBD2	TGTGCCAGCAGCTTCGCCGGGACTAGCGGTTTGAGGAATGAGCAGTTCTTC	CASSFAGTSGLRNEQFF
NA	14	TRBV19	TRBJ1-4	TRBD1	TGTGCCAGTATGGGGGGACAGGCTAATGAAAAACTGTTTTTT	CASMGGQANEKLFF
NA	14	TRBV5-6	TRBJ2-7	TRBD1	TGTGCCAGCAGCATGGGACAGGGCGACCACGAGCAGTACTTC	CASSMGQGDHEQYF
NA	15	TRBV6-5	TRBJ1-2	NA	TGTGCCAGCAGCCTCAGCACAGGGTACAACTATGGCTACACCTTC	CASSLSTGYNYGYTF
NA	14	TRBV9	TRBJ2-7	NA	TGTGCCAGCAGCGCTACAGGGGAGGTCAGTGGGCAGTACTTC	CASSATGEVSGQYF
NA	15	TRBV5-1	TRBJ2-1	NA	TGCGCCAGCAGCTTGGTCTCCGTCTCCTACAATGAGCAGTTCTTC	CASSLVSVSYNEQFF
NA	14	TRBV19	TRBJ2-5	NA	TGTGCCAGTAGTATCTCCCCAGGTTGGGAGACCCAGTACTTC	CASSISPGWETQYF
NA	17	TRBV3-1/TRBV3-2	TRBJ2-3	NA	TGTGCCAGCAGCCCTTTTATCGCGGGGGCCTCTCTAGATACGCAGTATTTT	CASSPFIAGASLDTQYF
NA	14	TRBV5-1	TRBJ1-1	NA	TGCGCCAGCAGCTTGGTCGGGGTGAGCACTGAAGCTTTCTTT	CASSLVGVSTEAFF
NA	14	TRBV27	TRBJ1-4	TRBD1	TGTGCCAGCAGCCCGACAGGGGGAAATGAAAAACTGTTTTTT	CASSPTGGNEKLFF
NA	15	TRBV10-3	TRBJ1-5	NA	TGTGCCACCTTGGGGGTGCGGGGTGGCAATCAGCCCCAGCATTTT	CATLGVRGGNQPQHF
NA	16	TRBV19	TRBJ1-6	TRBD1	TGTGCCAGTAGTCCCACGACAGGGGTCTATAATTCACCCCTCCACTTT	CASSPTTGVYNSPLHF
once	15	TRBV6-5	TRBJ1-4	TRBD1	TGTGCCAGCAGCGGAGGGGGCGTAACTAATGAAAAACTGTTTTTT	CASSGGGVTNEKLFF
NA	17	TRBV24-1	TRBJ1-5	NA	TGTGCCACCGGGATCGGCGGGGAAGGAGATAGCAATCAGCCCCAGCATTTT	CATGIGGEGDSNQPQHF
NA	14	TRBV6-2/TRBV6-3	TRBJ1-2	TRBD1	TGTGCCAGCAGTTACCCCGGGACAGTAGTCGGCTACACCTTC	CASSYPGTVVGYTF
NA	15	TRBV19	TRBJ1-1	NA	TGTGCCAGTACCCAGGGCCGGCTTATGAACACTGAAGCTTTCTTT	CASTQGRLMNTEAFF
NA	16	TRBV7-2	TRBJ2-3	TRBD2	TGTGCCAGCAGCTTTGATGGTCGGGGGGGTGCAGATACGCAGTATTTT	CASSFDGRGGADTQYF
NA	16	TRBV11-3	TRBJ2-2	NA	TGTGCCAGCAGCTCCCTGGAGGGGGCGCTTAACGGGGAGCTGTTTTTT	CASSSLEGALNGELFF
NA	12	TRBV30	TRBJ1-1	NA	TGTGCCTGGAGTGGTACCCTCCCCGGGGCTTTCTTT	CAWSGTLPGAFF
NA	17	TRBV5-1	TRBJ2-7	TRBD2	TGCGCCAGCAGCGCGGGCTTAGCGGGGGCCGATATGAGGGAGCAGTACTTC	CASSAGLAGADMREQYF
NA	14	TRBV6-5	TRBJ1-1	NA	TGTGCCAGCAGAGCCGAGGTCGGGGGGACTGAAGCTTTCTTT	CASRAEVGGTEAFF
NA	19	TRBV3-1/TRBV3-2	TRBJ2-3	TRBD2	TGTGCCAGCAGCCACTTCGTGTCTAGCGGGGGCCAAAGCACAGATACGCAGTATTTT	CASSHFVSSGGQSTDTQYF
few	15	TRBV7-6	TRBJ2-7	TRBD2	TGTGCCAGCAGCTTAGATTCTAGCGGGGCTTACGAGCAGTACTTC	CASSLDSSGAYEQYF
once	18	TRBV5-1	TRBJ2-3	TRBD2	TGCGCCAGCAGCTTCGCCTCCACTAGCGGGGGGGCGAGTGATACGCAGTATTTT	CASSFASTSGGASDTQYF
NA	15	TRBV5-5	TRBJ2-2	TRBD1	TGTGCCAGCAGTCGACAGGGGGTAGTATACGGGGAGCTGTTTTTT	CASSRQGVVYGELFF
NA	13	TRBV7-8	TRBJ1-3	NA	TGTGCCAGCAGCTCTAACTCTGGAAACACCATATATTTT	CASSSNSGNTIYF
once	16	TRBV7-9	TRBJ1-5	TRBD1	TGTGCCAGCAGCAACTGGGACAGGGAGACCAATCAGCCCCAGCATTTT	CASSNWDRETNQPQHF
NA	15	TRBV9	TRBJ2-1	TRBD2	TGTGCCAGCTCCTTAGCGGGGGGGATTTACAATGAGCAGTTCTTC	CASSLAGGIYNEQFF
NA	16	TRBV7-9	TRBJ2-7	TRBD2	TGTGCCAGCAGCTTAGTTTTGTCGGGGGGGCCTGAGGAGCAGTACTTC	CASSLVLSGGPEEQYF
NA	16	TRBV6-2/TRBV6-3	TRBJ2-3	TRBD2	TGTGCCAGCAGTTACTCGCAGCGGGGGATCACAGATACGCAGTATTTT	CASSYSQRGITDTQYF
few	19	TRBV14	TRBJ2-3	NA	TGTGCCAGCAGCCAACTCTCCCCGAGCGGAGGTTTCTCACAGATAACGCAGTATTTT	CASSQLSPSGGFSQITQYF
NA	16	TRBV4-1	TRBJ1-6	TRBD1	TGCGCCAGCAGCCAAGTTATTGGACAGGGGGATTCACCCCTCCACTTT	CASSQVIGQGDSPLHF
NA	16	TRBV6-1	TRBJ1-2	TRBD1	TGTGCCAGCAGTGAAGATCTACGACAGGGGGCAGGGGGCTACACCTTC	CASSEDLRQGAGGYTF
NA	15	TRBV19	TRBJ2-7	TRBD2	TGTGCCAGTAGTATAAGAACTAGCGGGAGTTACGAGCAGTACTTC	CASSIRTSGSYEQYF
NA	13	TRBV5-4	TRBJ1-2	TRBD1	TGTGCCAGCAGCTCACAGGGGGTTCTTGGCTACACCTTC	CASSSQGVLGYTF
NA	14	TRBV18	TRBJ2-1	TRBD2	TGTGCCAGCTCACCAGGGACTAGCAATCGCGAGCAGTTCTTC	CASSPGTSNREQFF
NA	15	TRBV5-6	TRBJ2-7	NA	TGTGCCAGCAGCTTGCGGGGGACAGTCGGGTACGAGCAGTACTTC	CASSLRGTVGYEQYF
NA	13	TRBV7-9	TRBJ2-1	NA	TGTGCCAGCAGCTTTTTAACATACAATGAGCAGTTCTTC	CASSFLTYNEQFF
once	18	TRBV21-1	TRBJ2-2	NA	TGTGCCAGCAGCAAAAAGCCCGGGACAGATGACTACACCGGGGAGCTGTTTTTT	CASSKKPGTDDYTGELFF
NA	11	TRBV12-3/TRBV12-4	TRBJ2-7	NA	TGTGCCAGCAGTTTCGGCTACGAGCAGTACTTC	CASSFGYEQYF
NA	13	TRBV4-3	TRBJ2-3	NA	TGCGCCAGCAGCCAAGAACTAGGAGATACGCAGTATTTT	CASSQELGDTQYF
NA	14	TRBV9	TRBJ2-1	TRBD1	TGTGCCAGCAGTGGAACAGGGGGCCCCAATGAGCAGTTCTTC	CASSGTGGPNEQFF
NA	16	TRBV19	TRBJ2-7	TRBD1	TGTGCCAGTAGTAGGGGACAGGGAACCGTGCCTAACGAGCAGTACTTC	CASSRGQGTVPNEQYF
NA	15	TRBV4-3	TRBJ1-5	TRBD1	TGCGCCAGCAGCCAGGACAGGGGGCCTCTCGGGCCCCAGCATTTT	CASSQDRGPLGPQHF
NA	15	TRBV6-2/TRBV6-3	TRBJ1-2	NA	TGTGCCAGCAGTTCTTTTGACCTCCTTAGGGGCGGCTACACCTTC	CASSSFDLLRGGYTF
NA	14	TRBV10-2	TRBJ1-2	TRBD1	TGCGCCAGCAGTGCCGCCGGGACAGGCTATGGCTACACCTTC	CASSAAGTGYGYTF
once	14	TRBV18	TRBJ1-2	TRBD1	TGTGCCAGCTCACCAGGAGGGGGCGGATATGGCTACACCTTC	CASSPGGGGYGYTF